Below, 3 T cell receptor beta chains from the same sample are listed, as sequenced in a study of blood T cell repertoires in COVID-19. Produced via immunoSEQ multiplex PCR; TCRdb's table is partial and in-frame only. The sample lists about 330,000 clones, more than 70% occurring once. The sequenced material came from PBMCs or T cells enriched from blood (not recorded which). The receptor source for this set is a woman aged 25-40 years who had recovered from COVID-19.

This clone was picked up one time. The chain has TRBV7-2 and TRBJ2-1; perhaps TRBD2 as D (5 bases). Trimming took 5 bases from V and 7 from J, leaving 15 bases between them. CDR1 and CDR2 (germline): SGHTA, FQGNSA. The CDR3 length is 14 residues. CDR3 sequence: CASSLERGWNEQFF. The CDR3, as DNA: TGTGCCAGCAGCCTAGAGAGAGGGTGGAATGAGCAGTTCTTC.

The sample holds one count of this clone. The chain is built from TRBV6-2 or TRBV6-3 and TRBJ1-1, with 7 bases identical to TRBD1. V lost 6 bases, J lost 2 bases, and 15 bases stayed unmatched. The length of the CDR3 is 17 residues. Germline values: CDR1 MNHEY, CDR2 SVGEGT. This chain's CDR3 is CASSWGVGTVINTEAFF. DNA for the CDR3: TGTGCCAGCAGCTGGGGGGTCGGGACAGTCATAAACACTGAAGCTTTCTTT.

V usage is TRBV7-9 and J usage is TRBJ1-5; tentatively, D is TRBD1 (5 bases). CDR1 is SEHNR, CDR2 FQNEAQ, per germline (reference sequence). The CDR3 runs 17 residues. Deletions cut 5 bases from V and 1 base from J, with 18 bases between. CDR3 sequence: CASSNLRGYGSNQPQHF. The DNA of the CDR3 is TGTGCCAGCAGCAACCTCCGGGGGTACGGGAGCAATCAGCCCCAGCATTTT.